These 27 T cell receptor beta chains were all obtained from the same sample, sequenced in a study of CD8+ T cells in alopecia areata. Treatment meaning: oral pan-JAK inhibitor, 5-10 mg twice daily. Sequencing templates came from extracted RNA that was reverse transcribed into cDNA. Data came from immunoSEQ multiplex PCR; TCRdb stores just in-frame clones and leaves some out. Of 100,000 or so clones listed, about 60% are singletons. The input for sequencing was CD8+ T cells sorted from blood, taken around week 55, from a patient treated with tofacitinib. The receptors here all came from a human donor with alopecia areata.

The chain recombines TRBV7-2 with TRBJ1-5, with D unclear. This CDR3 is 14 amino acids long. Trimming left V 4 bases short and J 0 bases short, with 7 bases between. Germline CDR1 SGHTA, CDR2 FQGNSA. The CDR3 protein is CASSSITSNQPQHF. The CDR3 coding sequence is TGTGCCAGCAGCTCGATTACTAGCAATCAGCCCCAGCATTTT.

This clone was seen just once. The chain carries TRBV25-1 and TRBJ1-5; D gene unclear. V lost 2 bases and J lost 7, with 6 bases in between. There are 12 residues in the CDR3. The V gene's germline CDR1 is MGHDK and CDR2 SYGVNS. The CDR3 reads CASSEGTQPQHF. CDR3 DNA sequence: TGTGCCAGCAGTGAAGGTACGCAGCCCCAGCATTTT. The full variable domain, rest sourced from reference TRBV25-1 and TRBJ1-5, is EADIYQTPRYLVIGTGKKITLECSQTMGHDKMYWYQQDPGMELHLIHYSYGVNSTEKGDLSSESTVSRIRTEHFPLTLESARPSHTSQYLCASSEGTQPQHFGDGTRLSIL.

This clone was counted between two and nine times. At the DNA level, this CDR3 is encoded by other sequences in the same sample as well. CDR3 DNA: TGCAGCGTGGGGGACAGGGCTGGGGGCTACACCTTC. It translates to CSVGDRAGGYTF. The chain links TRBV29-1 to TRBJ1-2; 9 bases line up with TRBD1. The J segment lost 8 bases and the V segment lost 6 bases, leaving 7 bases of the junction unmatched. The CDR3 runs to 12 residues. The V gene's germline CDR1 is SQVTM and CDR2 ANQGSEA.

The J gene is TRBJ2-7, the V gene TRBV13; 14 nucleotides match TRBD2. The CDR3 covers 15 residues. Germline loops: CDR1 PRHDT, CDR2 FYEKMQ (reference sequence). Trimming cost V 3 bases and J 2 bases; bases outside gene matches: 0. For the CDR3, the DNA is TGTGCCAGCAGCTTGGGACTAGCGGGGGCCTACGAGCAGTACTTC. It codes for CASSLGLAGAYEQYF.

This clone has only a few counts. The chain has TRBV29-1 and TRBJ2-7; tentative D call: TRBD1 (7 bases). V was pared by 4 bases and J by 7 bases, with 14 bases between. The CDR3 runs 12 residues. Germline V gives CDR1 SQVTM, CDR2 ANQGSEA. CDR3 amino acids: CSVGQGGAEQYF. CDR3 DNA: TGCAGCGTTGGGCAGGGGGGAGCGGAGCAGTACTTC.

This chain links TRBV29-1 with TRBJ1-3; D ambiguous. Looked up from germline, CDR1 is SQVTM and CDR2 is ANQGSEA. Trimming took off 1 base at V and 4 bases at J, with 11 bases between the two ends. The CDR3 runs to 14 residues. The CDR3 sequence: CSVEVGNQGNTIYF. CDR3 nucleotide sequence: TGCAGCGTTGAAGTGGGCAACCAGGGAAACACCATATATTTT.

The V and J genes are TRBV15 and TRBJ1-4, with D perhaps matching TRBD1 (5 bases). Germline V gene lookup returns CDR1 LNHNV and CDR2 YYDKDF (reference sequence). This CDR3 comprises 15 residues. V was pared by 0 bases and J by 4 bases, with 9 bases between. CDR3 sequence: CATSRDGTDNEKLFF. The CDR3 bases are TGTGCCACCAGCAGAGATGGGACGGATAATGAAAAACTGTTTTTT. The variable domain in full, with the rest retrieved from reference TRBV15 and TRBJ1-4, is DAMVIQNPRYQVTQFGKPVTLSCSQTLNHNVMYWYQQKSSQAPKLLFHYYDKDFNNEADTPDNFQSRRPNTSFCFLDIRSPGLGDTAMYLCATSRDGTDNEKLFFGSGTQLSVL.

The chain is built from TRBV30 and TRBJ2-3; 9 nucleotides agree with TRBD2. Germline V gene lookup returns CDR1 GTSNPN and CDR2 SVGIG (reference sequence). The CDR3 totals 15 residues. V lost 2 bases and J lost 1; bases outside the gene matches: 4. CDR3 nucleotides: TGTGCCTGGAGTAGGGTAGCGGGGGGCACAGATACGCAGTATTTT. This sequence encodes CAWSRVAGGTDTQYF.

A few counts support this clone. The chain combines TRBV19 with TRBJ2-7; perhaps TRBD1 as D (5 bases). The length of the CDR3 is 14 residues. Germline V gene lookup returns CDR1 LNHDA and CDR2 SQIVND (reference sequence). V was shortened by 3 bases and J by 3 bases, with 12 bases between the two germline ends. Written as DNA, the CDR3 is TGTGCCAGTAGTATTGGGGTGGGGCTCTACGAGCAGTACTTC. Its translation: CASSIGVGLYEQYF.

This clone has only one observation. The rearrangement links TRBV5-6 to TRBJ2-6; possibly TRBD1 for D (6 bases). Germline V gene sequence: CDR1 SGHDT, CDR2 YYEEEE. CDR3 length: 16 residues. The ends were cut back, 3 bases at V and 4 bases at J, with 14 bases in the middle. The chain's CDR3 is CASSSQGPTGANVLTF. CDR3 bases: TGTGCCAGCAGCTCTCAGGGGCCTACCGGGGCCAACGTCCTGACTTTC.

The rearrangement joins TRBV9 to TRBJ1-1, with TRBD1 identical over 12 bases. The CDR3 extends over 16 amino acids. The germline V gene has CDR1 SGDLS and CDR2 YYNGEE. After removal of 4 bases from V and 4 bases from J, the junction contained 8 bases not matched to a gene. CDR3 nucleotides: TGTGCCAGCAGCACCCCCCGGGACAGGGGGCCCACTGAAGCTTTCTTT. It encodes CASSTPRDRGPTEAFF.

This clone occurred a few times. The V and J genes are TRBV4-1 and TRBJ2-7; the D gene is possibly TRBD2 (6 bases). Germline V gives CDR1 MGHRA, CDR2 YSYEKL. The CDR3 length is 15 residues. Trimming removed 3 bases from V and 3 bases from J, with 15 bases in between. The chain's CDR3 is CASSHKLGLSYEQYF. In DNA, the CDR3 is TGCGCCAGCAGCCATAAATTGGGACTGAGCTACGAGCAGTACTTC.

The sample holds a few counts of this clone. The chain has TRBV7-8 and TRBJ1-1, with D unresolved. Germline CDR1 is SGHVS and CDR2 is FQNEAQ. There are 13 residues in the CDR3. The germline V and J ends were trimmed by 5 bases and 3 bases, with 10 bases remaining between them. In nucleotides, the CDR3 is TGTGCCAGCAGCGCTAAAAAGGACACTGAAGCTTTCTTT. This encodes CASSAKKDTEAFF.

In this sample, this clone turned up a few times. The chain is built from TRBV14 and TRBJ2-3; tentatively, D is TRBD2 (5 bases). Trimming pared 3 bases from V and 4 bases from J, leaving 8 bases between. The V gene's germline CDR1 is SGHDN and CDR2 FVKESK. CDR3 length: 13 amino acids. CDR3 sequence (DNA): TGTGCCAGCAGCCAGGCAGCGGCAGATACGCAGTATTTT. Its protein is CASSQAAADTQYF.

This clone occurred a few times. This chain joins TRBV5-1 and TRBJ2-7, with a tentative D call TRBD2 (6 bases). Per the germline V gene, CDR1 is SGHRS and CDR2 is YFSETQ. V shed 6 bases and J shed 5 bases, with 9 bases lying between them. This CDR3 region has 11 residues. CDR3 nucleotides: TGCGCCAGCACTGGAGGGCACGAGCAGTACTTC. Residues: CASTGGHEQYF.

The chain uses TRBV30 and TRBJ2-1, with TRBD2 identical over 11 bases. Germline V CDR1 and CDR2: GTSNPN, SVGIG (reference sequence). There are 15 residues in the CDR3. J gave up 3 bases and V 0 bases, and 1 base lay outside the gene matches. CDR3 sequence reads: CAWSVGTSGYNEQFF. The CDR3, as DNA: TGTGCCTGGAGTGTAGGGACTAGCGGCTACAATGAGCAGTTCTTC.

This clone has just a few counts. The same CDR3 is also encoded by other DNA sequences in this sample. The CDR3 loop is CASSLSGGEETQYF. The DNA for the CDR3 is TGTGCCAGCAGCTTATCCGGCGGGGAAGAGACCCAGTACTTC. This sequence joins TRBV7-9 and TRBJ2-5; the D gene is possibly TRBD2 (6 bases). Trimming pared 2 bases from V and 3 bases from J, leaving 10 bases between. CDR1 and CDR2 from the germline V gene are SEHNR and FQNEAQ (reference sequence). The CDR3 spans 14 residues. Looking up the rest from reference TRBV7-9 and TRBJ2-5 gives the full variable domain: DTGVSQNPRHKITKRGQNVTFRCDPISEHNRLYWYRQTLGQGPEFLTYFQNEAQLEKSRLLSDRFSAERPKGSFSTLEIQRTEQGDSAMYLCASSLSGGEETQYFGPGTRLLVL.

CDR3 DNA sequence: TGTGCCACCAGACCGGCCACGGGCACCGGGGAGCTGTTTTTT. Translation: CATRPATGTGELFF. The rearrangement links TRBV15 to TRBJ2-2; D remains unclear. The CDR3 has 14 residues. CDR1 is LNHNV, CDR2 YYDKDF, per germline (reference sequence). Trimming left V 6 bases short and J 4 bases short, with 12 bases between.

The CDR3 nucleotides are TGTGCCAGCAGTGATGTCGGGGACAGTTACATGAACACTGAAGCTTTCTTT. Translated, it gives CASSDVGDSYMNTEAFF. The rearrangement joins TRBV6-1 to TRBJ1-1, with 7 bases identical to TRBD1. CDR1 MNHNS and CDR2 SASEGT come from the germline V gene. Trimming removed 3 bases from V and 0 bases from J; junction bases left unmatched: 10. The CDR3 covers 17 residues.

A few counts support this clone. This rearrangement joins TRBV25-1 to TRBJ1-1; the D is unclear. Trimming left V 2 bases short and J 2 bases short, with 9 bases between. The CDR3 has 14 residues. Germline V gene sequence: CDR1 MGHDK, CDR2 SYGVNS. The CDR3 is CASSEIWANTEAFF. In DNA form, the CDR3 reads TGTGCCAGCAGTGAAATTTGGGCCAACACTGAAGCTTTCTTT.

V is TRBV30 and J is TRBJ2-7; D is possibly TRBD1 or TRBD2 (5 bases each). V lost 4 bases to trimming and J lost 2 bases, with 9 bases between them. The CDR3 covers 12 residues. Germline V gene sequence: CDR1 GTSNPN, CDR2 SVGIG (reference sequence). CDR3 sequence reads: CAWMGVAYEQYF. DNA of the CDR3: TGTGCCTGGATGGGGGTGGCCTACGAGCAGTACTTC.

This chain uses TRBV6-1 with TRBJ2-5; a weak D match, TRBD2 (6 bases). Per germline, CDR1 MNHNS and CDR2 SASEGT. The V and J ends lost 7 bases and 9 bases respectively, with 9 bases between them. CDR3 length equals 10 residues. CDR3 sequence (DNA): TGTGCCAGCAACTGGGGGGCCCAGTACTTC. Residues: CASNWGAQYF.

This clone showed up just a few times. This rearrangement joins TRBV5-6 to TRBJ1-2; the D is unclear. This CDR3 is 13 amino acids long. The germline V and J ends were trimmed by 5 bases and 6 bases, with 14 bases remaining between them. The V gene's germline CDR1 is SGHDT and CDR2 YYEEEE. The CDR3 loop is CASRKRDFHGYTF. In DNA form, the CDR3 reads TGTGCCAGCAGGAAAAGGGATTTCCATGGCTACACCTTC.

The CDR3 sequence: CASSLGGAEQYF. For the CDR3, the DNA is TGTGCCAGCAGCCTAGGTGGGGCCGAGCAGTACTTC. The rearrangement uses TRBV7-8 and TRBJ2-7; TRBD1 is a possible D gene (5 bases). V shed 5 bases and J shed 6 bases, with 11 bases lying between them. The CDR3 has 12 amino acids. The V gene's germline CDR1 is SGHVS and CDR2 FQNEAQ.

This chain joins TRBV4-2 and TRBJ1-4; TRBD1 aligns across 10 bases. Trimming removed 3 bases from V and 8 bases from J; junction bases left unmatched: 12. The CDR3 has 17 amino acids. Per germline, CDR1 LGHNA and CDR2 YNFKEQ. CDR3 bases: TGTGCCAGCAGCCAGATAAACTCCGGGACAGGGGTGGAAAAACTGTTTTTT. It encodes CASSQINSGTGVEKLFF.

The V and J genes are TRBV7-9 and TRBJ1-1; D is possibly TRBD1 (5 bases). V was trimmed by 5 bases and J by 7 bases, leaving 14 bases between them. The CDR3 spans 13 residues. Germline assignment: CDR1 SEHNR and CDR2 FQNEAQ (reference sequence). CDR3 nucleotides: TGTGCCAGCAGCCAACGAGGGGAGATTGAAGCTTTCTTT. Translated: CASSQRGEIEAFF.

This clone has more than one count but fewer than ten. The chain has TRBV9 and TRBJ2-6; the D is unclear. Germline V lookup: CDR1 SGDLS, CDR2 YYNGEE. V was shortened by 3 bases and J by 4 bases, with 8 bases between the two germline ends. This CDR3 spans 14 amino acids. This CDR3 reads CASSAGRGANVLTF. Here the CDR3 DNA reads TGTGCCAGCAGCGCTGGACGGGGGGCCAACGTCCTGACTTTC.